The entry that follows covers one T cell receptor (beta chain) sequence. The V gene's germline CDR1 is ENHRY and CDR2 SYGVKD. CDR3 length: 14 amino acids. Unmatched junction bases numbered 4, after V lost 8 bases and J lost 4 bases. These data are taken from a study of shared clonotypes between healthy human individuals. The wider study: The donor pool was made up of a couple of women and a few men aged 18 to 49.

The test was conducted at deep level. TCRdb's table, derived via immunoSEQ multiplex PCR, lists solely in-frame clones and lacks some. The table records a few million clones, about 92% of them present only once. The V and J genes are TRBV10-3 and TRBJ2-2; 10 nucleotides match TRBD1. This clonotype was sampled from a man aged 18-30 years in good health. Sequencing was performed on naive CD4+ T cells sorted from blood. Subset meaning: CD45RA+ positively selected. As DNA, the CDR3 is TGTGCCATCGGGACAGGGGCTATCACCGGGGAGCTGTTTTTT. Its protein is CAIGTGAITGELFF.